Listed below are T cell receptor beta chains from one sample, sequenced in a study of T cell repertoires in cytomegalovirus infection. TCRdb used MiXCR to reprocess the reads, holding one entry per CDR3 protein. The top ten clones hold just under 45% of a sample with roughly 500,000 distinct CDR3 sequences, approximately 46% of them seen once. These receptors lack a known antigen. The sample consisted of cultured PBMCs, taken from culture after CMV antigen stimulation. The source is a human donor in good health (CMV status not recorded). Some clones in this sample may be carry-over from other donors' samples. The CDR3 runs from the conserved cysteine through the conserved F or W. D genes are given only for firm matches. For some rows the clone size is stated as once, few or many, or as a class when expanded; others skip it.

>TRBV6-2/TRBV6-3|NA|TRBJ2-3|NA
TGTGCCAGCAGCCTTTCGTTTGGGACAGATACGCAGTATTTT
CASSLSFGTDTQYF
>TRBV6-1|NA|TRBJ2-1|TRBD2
TGTGCCAGCAGTGAAATTTACGGGGGGGCGAGCTCCTACAATGAGCAGTTCTTC
CASSEIYGGASSYNEQFF
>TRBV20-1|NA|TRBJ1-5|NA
TGCAGTGCTAGAGACGAGGGGGGGCCCCAGCATTTT
CSARDEGGPQHF
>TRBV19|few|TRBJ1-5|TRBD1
TGTGCCAGTAGTAGGGGGACAGGTAGACAGCCCCAGCATTTT
CASSRGTGRQPQHF
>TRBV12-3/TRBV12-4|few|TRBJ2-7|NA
TGTGCCAGCAGCCCCGAGGGGTTCCTCGGGCAGTACTTC
CASSPEGFLGQYF
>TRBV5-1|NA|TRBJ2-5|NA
TGCGCCAGCAGCCAAAATATGGCGGAGACCCAGTACTTC
CASSQNMAETQYF
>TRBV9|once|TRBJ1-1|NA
TGTGCCAGCAGCGTAGGCCTGGGAAGGAACACTGAAGCTTTCTTT
CASSVGLGRNTEAFF
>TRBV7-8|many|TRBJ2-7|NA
TGTGCCAGCAGCTTAGAGCGGAGCTCCTACGAGCAGTACTTC
CASSLERSSYEQYF
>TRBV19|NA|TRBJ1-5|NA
TGTGCCAGTAGACCGGCAGGGGCGCAGCCCCAGCATTTT
CASRPAGAQPQHF
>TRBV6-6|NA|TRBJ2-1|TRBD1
TGTGCCAGCAGTCTCGAAACAGGGGATGAGCAGTTCTTC
CASSLETGDEQFF
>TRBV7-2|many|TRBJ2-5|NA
TGTGCCAGCAGCTTCTCCCAAGAGACCCAGTACTTC
CASSFSQETQYF
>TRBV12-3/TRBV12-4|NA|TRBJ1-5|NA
TGTGCCAGCAGTTTTGGGAGGGGGGATCAGCCCCAGCATTTT
CASSFGRGDQPQHF
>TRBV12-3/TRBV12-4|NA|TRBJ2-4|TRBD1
TGTGCCAGCAGTCCTACAGGGGTCAAAAACATTCAGTACTTC
CASSPTGVKNIQYF
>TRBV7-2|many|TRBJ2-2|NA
TGTGCCAGCAGCTTGGCCGTAGGGACCGGGGAGCTGTTTTTT
CASSLAVGTGELFF
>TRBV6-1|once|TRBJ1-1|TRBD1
TGTGCCAGCAGTTACGCGGACAGGGCTTTCTTT
CASSYADRAFF
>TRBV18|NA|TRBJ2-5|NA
TGTGCCACTATAGAAACAGGCCGCCAAGAGACCCAGTACTTC
CATIETGRQETQYF
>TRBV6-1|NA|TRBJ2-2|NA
TGTGCCAGCAAAGGGGGAGTACTAGCACGACCCGGGGAGCTGTTTTTT
CASKGGVLARPGELFF
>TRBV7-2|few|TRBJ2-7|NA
TGTGCCAGCAGCTTAGGTGGTTCCAAGGATTGCTACTTC
CASSLGGSKDCYF
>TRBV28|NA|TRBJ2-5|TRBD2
TGTGCCACCCAAAGAGGACCGGGACTAGCAGGGGAGACCCAGTACTTC
CATQRGPGLAGETQYF
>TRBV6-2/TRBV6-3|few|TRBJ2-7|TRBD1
TGTGCCAGCAGTACAGGGGGCTCCTACGAGCAGTACTTC
CASSTGGSYEQYF
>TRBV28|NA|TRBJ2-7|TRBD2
TGTGCCAGCAGTGAAGCGGGGCGGTCCTACGAGCAGTACTTC
CASSEAGRSYEQYF
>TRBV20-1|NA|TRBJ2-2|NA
TGCAGTGCTAGAGATGCAGGGAACACCGGGGAGCTGTTTTTT
CSARDAGNTGELFF
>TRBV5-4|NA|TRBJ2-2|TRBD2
TGTGCCAGCAGCTCTAGCGGGAGGCCTCGGAGCACCGGGGAGCTGTTTTTT
CASSSSGRPRSTGELFF
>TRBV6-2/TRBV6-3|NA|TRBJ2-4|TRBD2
TGTGCCAGCAGTTACTCGAGGGACTACCAGTACTTC
CASSYSRDYQYF
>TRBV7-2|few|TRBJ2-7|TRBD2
TGTGCCAGCAGCTTAGGATATAGCGGGAGGTACGAGCAGTACTTC
CASSLGYSGRYEQYF